What follows is one T cell receptor (beta chain) and its context. Terminally differentiated effector memory CD45RA+ cells were excluded from the naive CD8 cells, which were CD45RO-negative and positively selected for CCR7. Recent acute infections and vaccinations were absent in the healthy HIV-negative adult donors. Data came from immunoSEQ multiplex PCR; TCRdb stores just in-frame clones and leaves some out. The sample comprises about 2.1 million clones, around 93% of which are singletons, and under 2% rests with the top ten. This sample is drawn from a study of shared clonotypes between healthy human individuals. Germline lookup yields CDR1 LNHDA and CDR2 SQIVND (reference sequence). CDR3 length equals 12 residues. Trimming pared 6 bases from V and 6 bases from J, leaving 9 bases between.

The clonotype originates from a man between 18 and 29 years old in good health. Some clones in this sample may be carry-over from other donors' samples. The rearrangement joins TRBV19 to TRBJ2-1; D remains unclear. The source material was naive CD8+ T cells from PBMCs. The CDR3: CASSLRTNEQFF. The CDR3 DNA reads TGTGCCAGTAGCCTGAGGACCAATGAGCAGTTCTTC.